Detailed here is one T cell receptor beta chain. Its antigen remains unidentified. The CDR3 has 14 amino acids. V lost 2 bases, J lost 6 bases, and 6 bases stayed unmatched. CDR1 is MNHNY and CDR2 is SVGAGI in the germline V gene (reference sequence). Generated by immunoSEQ multiplex PCR, the TCRdb table keeps only in-frame clones and is missing some. The sample has around 45,000 clones, 65% to 85% seen once. The data derive from a study of PD-1 blockade in classical Hodgkin lymphoma. General observations from the study: Some patients began nivolumab under 1 year after ASCT. These patients were excluded from later analyses.

After autologous stem cell transplantation all patients relapsed, and prior brentuximab vedotin exposure differed between cohorts. Sequencing was performed on peripheral blood mononuclear cells (PBMCs), taken before the second cycle of nivolumab. The J gene is TRBJ2-7, the V gene TRBV6-6; 8 nucleotides match TRBD2. The sequence was collected from a human donor with classical Hodgkin lymphoma. In DNA, the CDR3 is TGTGCCAGCAGTTACGGAGCGGGAGTTATCGAGCAGTACTTC. Translation: CASSYGAGVIEQYF.